The T cell receptor (beta chain) described here comes from a study of blood T cell repertoires in COVID-19. About the study: Collection of acute and convalescent COVID-19 samples took place in the United States, Italy and Spain.

Only one count was recorded for this clone. CDR1 SGHNT and CDR2 YYREEE come from the germline V gene (reference sequence). Between the trimmed V and J ends, which lost 4 bases and 1 base, there was a span of 10 bases. CDR3 length: 14 amino acids. Seattle-derived patients entered the study during active infection and were followed longitudinally. Authors' analysis steps: Amplification from reference gene primers served as the basis for estimated nucleated cell counts. Assay: immunoSEQ multiplex PCR; the TCRdb copy retains only in-frame clones and omits some. V and J calls and clone size are those listed in that table; D and trimming were worked out from the DNA. This table has around 210,000 clones, about four fifths appearing once.

This chain uses TRBV5-4 with TRBJ2-3; D is possibly TRBD1 (6 bases). The source of this sequence is a woman aged 80 or over with COVID-19, enrolled during active disease. Sequencing used peripheral blood. CDR3 in amino acids: CASSLRTGTDTQYF. CDR3 bases: TGTGCCAGCAGCCTACGGACAGGCACAGATACGCAGTATTTT.